Listed here are 9 T cell receptor beta chains from one sample, sequenced in a study of cytotoxic CD8 clonotypes in ibrutinib-treated CLL. Clones were read by immunoSEQ multiplex PCR, and TCRdb kept only the in-frame ones, dropping some. Among about 140,000 clones listed, over 75% were seen once. The sample consisted of PBMCs, taken after 36 months of ibrutinib treatment. Receptors originate from a human donor with chronic lymphocytic leukemia.

The rearrangement uses TRBV19 and TRBJ2-1; 10 bases fit TRBD2. V shed 4 bases, J shed 0 bases, and the junction held 12 bases outside the gene matches. This CDR3 has 19 residues. Germline CDR1 and CDR2: LNHDA and SQIVND (reference sequence). CDR3 amino acids: CASSRAGLAGVGSYNEQFF. In nucleotides, the CDR3 is TGTGCCAGTAGTAGAGCGGGTCTAGCGGGAGTTGGCTCCTACAATGAGCAGTTCTTC.

V usage is TRBV5-1 and J usage is TRBJ1-1; no clear D gene. This CDR3 has 15 residues. V lost 3 bases, J lost 0 bases, and 12 bases lay in between. CDR1 SGHRS and CDR2 YFSETQ come from the germline V gene. CDR3 region: CASSSGRPMNTEAFF. The CDR3 nucleotides are TGCGCCAGCAGCTCCGGACGGCCTATGAACACTGAAGCTTTCTTT. The variable domain in full, completed from reference TRBV5-1 and TRBJ1-1, reads KAGVTQTPRYLIKTRGQQVTLSCSPISGHRSVSWYQQTPGQGLQFLFEYFSETQRNKGNFPGRFSGRQFSNSRSEMNVSTLELGDSALYLCASSSGRPMNTEAFFGQGTRLTVV.

This chain links TRBV28 with TRBJ1-5; no reliable D call. The germline V and J ends were trimmed by 6 bases and 1 base, with 10 bases remaining between them. CDR1 is MDHEN, CDR2 SYDVKM, per germline. This CDR3 spans 14 amino acids. CDR3 sequence reads: CASSPLASNQPQHF. CDR3 sequence (DNA): TGTGCCAGCAGCCCGTTGGCCAGCAATCAGCCCCAGCATTTT.

The V and J genes are TRBV4-1 and TRBJ2-4; a possible D gene is TRBD2 (6 bases). Trimming stripped 1 base from V and 0 bases from J, with 13 bases between. Germline CDR1 MGHRA, CDR2 YSYEKL. The CDR3 consists of 17 residues. CDR3 amino acids: CASSQVVLALAKNIQYF. As DNA, the CDR3 is TGCGCCAGCAGCCAAGTAGTTCTAGCGCTAGCCAAAAACATTCAGTACTTC.

The chain combines TRBV29-1 with TRBJ2-3; D may be TRBD1 or TRBD2 (6 bases each). Trimming pared 3 bases from V and 7 bases from J, leaving 14 bases between. Looked up from germline, CDR1 is SQVTM and CDR2 is ANQGSEA. This CDR3 has 13 amino acids. The CDR3: CSVDGGSGHTQYF. CDR3 DNA: TGCAGCGTTGACGGGGGCAGCGGGCATACGCAGTATTTT.

The chain carries TRBV4-2 and TRBJ1-2; D unclear. V was clipped by 0 bases and J by 5 bases, with 13 bases between them. This CDR3 contains 15 residues. Germline values: CDR1 LGHNA, CDR2 YNFKEQ. CDR3 in amino acids: CASSQDGAGSYGYTF. DNA of the CDR3: TGTGCCAGCAGCCAAGATGGCGCAGGTTCTTATGGCTACACCTTC.

This clone has a single count. The chain employs TRBV7-9 and TRBJ2-1; tentative D call: TRBD2 (6 bases). Trimming removed 5 bases at V and 4 bases at J, with 21 bases between. Germline assignment: CDR1 SEHNR and CDR2 FQNEAQ (reference sequence). The CDR3 loop spans 17 amino acids. The CDR3, as DNA: TGTGCCAGCAGCGTTAGCGGCATCCCCGGAGTATACAATGAGCAGTTCTTC. Encoded protein: CASSVSGIPGVYNEQFF.

The chain carries TRBV2 and TRBJ2-1; possibly TRBD1 for D (6 bases). V lost 3 bases, J lost 5 bases, and 11 bases lay in between. The CDR3 has 14 residues. The germline CDR1 and CDR2 sequences are SNHLY and FYNNEI. This CDR3 reads CASSDVGANNEQFF. The DNA of the CDR3 is TGTGCCAGCAGTGATGTGGGGGCGAACAATGAGCAGTTCTTC.

The chain combines TRBV4-2 with TRBJ2-5; 9 bases agree with TRBD2. J gave up 1 base and V 4 bases, and 7 bases lay outside the gene matches. The CDR3 is made up of 16 amino acids. Germline V CDR1 and CDR2: LGHNA, YNFKEQ. For the CDR3, the DNA is TGTGCCAGCAGCCTTAATCCGGGACTAGCCCAAGAGACCCAGTACTTC. As protein: CASSLNPGLAQETQYF.